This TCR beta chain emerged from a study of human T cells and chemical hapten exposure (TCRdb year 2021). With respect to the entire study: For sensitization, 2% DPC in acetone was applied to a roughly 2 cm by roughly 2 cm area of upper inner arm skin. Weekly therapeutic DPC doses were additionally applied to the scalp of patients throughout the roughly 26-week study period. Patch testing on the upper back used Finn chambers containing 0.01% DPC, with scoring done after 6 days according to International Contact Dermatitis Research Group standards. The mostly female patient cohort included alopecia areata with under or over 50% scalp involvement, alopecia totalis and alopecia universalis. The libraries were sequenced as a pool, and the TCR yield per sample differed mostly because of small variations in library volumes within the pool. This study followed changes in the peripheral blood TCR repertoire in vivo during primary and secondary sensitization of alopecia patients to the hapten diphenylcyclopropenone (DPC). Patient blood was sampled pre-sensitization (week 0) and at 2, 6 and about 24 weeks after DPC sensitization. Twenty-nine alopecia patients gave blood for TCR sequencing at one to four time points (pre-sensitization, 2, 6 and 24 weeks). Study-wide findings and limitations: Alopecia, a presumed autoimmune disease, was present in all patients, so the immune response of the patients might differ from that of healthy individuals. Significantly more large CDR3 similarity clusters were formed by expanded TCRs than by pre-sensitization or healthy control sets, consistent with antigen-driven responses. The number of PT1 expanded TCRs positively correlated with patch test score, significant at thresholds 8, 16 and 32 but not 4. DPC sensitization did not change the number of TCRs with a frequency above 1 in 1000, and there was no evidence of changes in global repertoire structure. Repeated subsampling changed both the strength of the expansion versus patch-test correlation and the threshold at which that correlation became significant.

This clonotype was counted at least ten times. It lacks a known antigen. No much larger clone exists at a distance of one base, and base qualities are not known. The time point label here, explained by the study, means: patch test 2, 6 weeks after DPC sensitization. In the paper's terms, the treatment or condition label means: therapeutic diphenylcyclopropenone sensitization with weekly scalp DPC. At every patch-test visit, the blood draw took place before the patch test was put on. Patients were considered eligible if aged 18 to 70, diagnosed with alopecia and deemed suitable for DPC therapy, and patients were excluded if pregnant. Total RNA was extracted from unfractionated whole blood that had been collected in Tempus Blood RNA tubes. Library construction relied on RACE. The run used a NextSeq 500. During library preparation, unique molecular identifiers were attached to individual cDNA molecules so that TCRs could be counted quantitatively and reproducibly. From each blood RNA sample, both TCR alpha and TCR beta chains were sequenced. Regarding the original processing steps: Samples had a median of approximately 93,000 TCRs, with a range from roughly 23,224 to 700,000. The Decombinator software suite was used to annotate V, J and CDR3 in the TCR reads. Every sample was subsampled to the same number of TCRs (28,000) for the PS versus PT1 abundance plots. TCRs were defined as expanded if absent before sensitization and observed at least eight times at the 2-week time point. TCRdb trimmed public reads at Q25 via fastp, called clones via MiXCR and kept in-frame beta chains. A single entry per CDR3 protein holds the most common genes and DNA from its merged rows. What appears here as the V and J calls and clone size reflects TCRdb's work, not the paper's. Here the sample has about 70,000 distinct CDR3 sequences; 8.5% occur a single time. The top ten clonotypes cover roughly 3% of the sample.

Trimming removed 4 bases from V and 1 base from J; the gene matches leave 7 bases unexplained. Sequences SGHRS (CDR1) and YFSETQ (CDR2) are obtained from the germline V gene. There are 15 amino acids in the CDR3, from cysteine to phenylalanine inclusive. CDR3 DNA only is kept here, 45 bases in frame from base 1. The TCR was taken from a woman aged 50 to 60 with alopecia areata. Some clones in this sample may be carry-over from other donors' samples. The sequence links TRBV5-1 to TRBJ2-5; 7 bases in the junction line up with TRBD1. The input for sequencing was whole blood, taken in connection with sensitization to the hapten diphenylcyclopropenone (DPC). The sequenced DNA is TGCGCCAGCAGCCCCACAGGGGCGTTCCAAGAGACCCAGTACTTC. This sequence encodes CASSPTGAFQETQYF.